The 3 T cell receptor beta chains below all came from one sample that was sequenced in a study of cytotoxic CD8 clonotypes in ibrutinib-treated CLL. This table comes from immunoSEQ multiplex PCR, and its TCRdb copy is limited to in-frame clones, with some not included. The data contain almost 85,000 clones, about 86% of them singletons. This specimen was PBMCs, taken before ibrutinib treatment. The receptors derive from a human donor with chronic lymphocytic leukemia.

V and J are TRBV29-1 and TRBJ2-7; D remains unclear. Trimming left V 2 bases short and J 4 bases short, with 9 bases between. The CDR3 covers 12 residues. The germline gives CDR1 SQVTM, CDR2 ANQGSEA. In nucleotides, the CDR3 is TGCAGCGTTGAACACGGTGCATACGAGCAGTACTTC. This translates into CSVEHGAYEQYF.

V gene TRBV18 combines with J gene TRBJ2-1, with 13 nucleotides matching TRBD2. The junction had 15 bases not matched to a gene; V was cut back by 3 bases and J by 7 bases. The CDR3 length is 19 residues. Looked up from germline, CDR1 is KGHSH and CDR2 is LQKENI. The CDR3 is CASSPTLRTSGSAPNEQFF. CDR3 DNA sequence: TGTGCCAGCTCACCGACATTAAGGACTAGCGGGAGCGCGCCGAATGAGCAGTTCTTC.

The chain joins TRBV19 to TRBJ1-1; possibly TRBD1 for D (6 bases). V was pared by 1 base and J by 0 bases, with 18 bases between. In germline, CDR1 is LNHDA, CDR2 SQIVND (reference sequence). This CDR3 is built from 18 residues. CDR3 residues: CASSIARGGQIMNTEAFF. CDR3 DNA: TGTGCCAGTAGTATAGCTAGGGGAGGACAGATCATGAACACTGAAGCTTTCTTT. The complete variable domain, with remaining parts taken from reference TRBV19 and TRBJ1-1, reads DGGITQSPKYLFRKEGQNVTLSCEQNLNHDAMYWYRQDPGQGLRLIYYSQIVNDFQKGDIAEGYSVSREKKESFPLTVTSAQKNPTAFYLCASSIARGGQIMNTEAFFGQGTRLTVV.